Listed below are T cell receptor beta chains from one sample, sequenced in a study of blood T cell repertoires in COVID-19. Measured with immunoSEQ multiplex PCR; TCRdb has only the in-frame clones, and not every one. The data hold around 140,000 clones, with approximately 87% observed a single time. The source material was peripheral blood. The receptors stem from a man aged 50 or older with active COVID-19. The CDR3 runs from the conserved cysteine through the conserved F or W. The D gene is left open where the match is weak. Part of the rows lack a size; the others show once, few, many or a class for expanded clones.

clone size	V gene	D gene	J gene	CDR3 protein	CDR3 DNA
.	TRBV7-9	TRBD1	TRBJ1-2	CASSPTDRVSRGYTF	TGTGCCAGCAGCCCAACCGACAGGGTATCCCGTGGCTACACCTTC
.	TRBV18	TRBD1	TRBJ1-6	CASSTGTGNSPLHF	TGTGCCAGCTCAACCGGGACAGGGAATTCACCCCTCCACTTT
.	TRBV30	.	TRBJ1-2	CAWDKGGGLRGYTF	TGTGCCTGGGACAAGGGAGGGGGGCTGAGAGGCTACACCTTC
.	TRBV2	.	TRBJ1-5	CASSEATGWQPQHF	TGTGCCAGCAGTGAAGCAACAGGGTGGCAGCCCCAGCATTTT
.	TRBV12-3/TRBV12-4	TRBD1	TRBJ2-5	CASRNTGGETQYF	TGTGCCAGCAGAAATACAGGGGGAGAGACCCAGTACTTC
.	TRBV4-2	TRBD1	TRBJ2-7	CASSRTGDSSYEQYF	TGTGCCAGCAGCCGGACAGGGGATTCCTCCTACGAGCAGTACTTC
few	TRBV2	.	TRBJ1-3	CASSGRGLSGNTIYF	TGTGCCAGCAGTGGGCGGGGACTCTCTGGAAACACCATATATTTT
once	TRBV3-1/TRBV3-2	.	TRBJ1-6	CASSQITSYNSPLHF	TGTGCCAGCAGCCAGATTACCAGCTATAATTCACCCCTCCACTTT
.	TRBV2	TRBD2	TRBJ2-1	CASKLTSGGGNEQFF	TGTGCCAGCAAGTTAACTAGCGGGGGGGGCAATGAGCAGTTCTTC
.	TRBV5-1	TRBD1	TRBJ2-5	CASSLSIRTGGQETQYF	TGCGCCAGCAGCTTGAGTATAAGGACAGGGGGCCAAGAGACCCAGTACTTC
.	TRBV5-4	TRBD1	TRBJ1-4	CASSLGGGASEKLFF	TGTGCCAGCAGCTTGGGAGGGGGCGCATCTGAAAAACTGTTTTTT
.	TRBV7-2	TRBD2	TRBJ2-3	CASSLTSGGVADTQYF	TGTGCCAGCAGCCTCACTAGCGGGGGGGTGGCAGATACGCAGTATTTT
.	TRBV4-2	TRBD1	TRBJ2-3	CASSPGTGSGTQYF	TGTGCCAGCAGCCCAGGGACAGGGTCGGGTACGCAGTATTTT
.	TRBV6-6	.	TRBJ2-5	CASSPAGIGETQYF	TGTGCCAGCAGTCCTGCAGGTATCGGAGAGACCCAGTACTTC
.	TRBV6-1	.	TRBJ2-3	CASSEGGLRTDTQYF	TGTGCCAGCAGTGAGGGGGGGCTGCGGACAGATACGCAGTATTTT
.	TRBV20-1	TRBD1	TRBJ1-5	CSASGDRVIEQPQHF	TGCAGTGCTAGTGGGGACAGGGTCATAGAACAGCCCCAGCATTTT
.	TRBV28	.	TRBJ1-6	CATKSGTTGNSPLHF	TGTGCCACCAAATCCGGGACAACGGGGAATTCACCCCTCCACTTT
.	TRBV5-4	.	TRBJ1-2	CASSSHGTLGYTF	TGTGCCAGCAGCTCCCACGGGACTTTGGGCTACACCTTC
few	TRBV6-5	.	TRBJ1-1	CASEENRNTEAFF	TGTGCCAGTGAAGAGAACAGGAACACTGAAGCTTTCTTT
.	TRBV19	TRBD1	TRBJ1-6	CASSRRTGMNSPLHF	TGTGCCAGTAGTAGACGGACAGGGATGAATTCACCCCTCCACTTT
.	TRBV19	.	TRBJ2-3	CASSIERPTDTQYF	TGTGCCAGTAGTATAGAGCGGCCCACAGATACGCAGTATTTT
.	TRBV19	TRBD2	TRBJ2-5	CASSIQRGVQETQYF	TGTGCCAGTAGTATCCAGCGGGGGGTCCAAGAGACCCAGTACTTC
.	TRBV11-3	TRBD1	TRBJ1-2	CASSHQQGEGYTF	TGTGCCAGCAGCCATCAACAGGGGGAAGGCTACACCTTC
.	TRBV3-1/TRBV3-2	.	TRBJ2-7	CASSQRPASSGTYEQYF	TGTGCCAGCAGCCAACGTCCCGCTAGTTCGGGGACCTACGAGCAGTACTTC
.	TRBV18	.	TRBJ1-6	CASSPGGYGSPLHF	TGTGCCAGCTCACCAGGAGGGTATGGTTCACCCCTCCACTTT
.	TRBV9	.	TRBJ2-1	CASSARRGSYNEQFF	TGTGCCAGCAGCGCCCGACGGGGATCCTACAATGAGCAGTTCTTC
.	TRBV7-7	.	TRBJ1-5	CASTRRVISNQPQHF	TGTGCCAGCACCAGGAGGGTTATTAGCAATCAGCCCCAGCATTTT
.	TRBV6-5	TRBD1	TRBJ2-7	CASSRGTGPGREQYF	TGTGCCAGCAGTCGCGGGACAGGTCCGGGTCGGGAGCAGTACTTC
few	TRBV10-2	.	TRBJ1-6	CAGREGKNSPLHF	TGCGCCGGGAGGGAGGGTAAAAATTCACCCCTCCACTTT
.	TRBV28	TRBD1	TRBJ1-1	CASVRDSLNTEAFF	TGTGCCAGCGTACGGGACAGCTTGAACACTGAAGCTTTCTTT
.	TRBV18	TRBD1	TRBJ1-6	CASSGQGYNSPLHF	TGTGCCAGCTCAGGACAGGGTTACAATTCACCCCTCCACTTT
.	TRBV21-1	.	TRBJ2-1	CASPLPPAGGPPMNLNEQFF	TGTGCCAGCCCCTTACCGCCAGCGGGGGGTCCCCCTATGAATCTCAATGAGCAGTTCTTC
many	TRBV3-1/TRBV3-2	.	TRBJ1-4	CASSQVTGEEKLFF	TGTGCCAGCAGCCAAGTCACAGGAGAAGAAAAACTGTTTTTT
once	TRBV6-5	.	TRBJ1-2	CASTQRGLGYGYTF	TGTGCCAGCACCCAGCGGGGGCTAGGGTACGGCTACACCTTC
.	TRBV7-3	.	TRBJ1-1	CASSTAVNTEAFF	TGTGCCAGCAGCACTGCGGTGAACACTGAAGCTTTCTTT